This TCR beta chain was recorded in a study of T cell repertoires in cytomegalovirus infection. Study overall: Shared public TCR beta signatures pointed to both CMV infection and a matching HLA type. Study-level findings and limits: CMV-specific TCR beta clonotypes restricted by HLA-C were the ones dominating the ex vivo response. Of the TCR beta families, the public ones yielded a cumulative frequency that identified carriers of CMV plus the relevant HLA.

This clonotype appeared once. Its antigen is currently unknown. This CDR3 has 16 amino acids. CDR1 SGDLS and CDR2 YYNGEE come from the germline V gene. Trimming shortened V by 4 bases and J by 0 bases, and 16 bases separated the two germline ends. TCRdb re-derived calls from the reads in MiXCR, one entry per CDR3 protein. The sample records around 130,000 distinct CDR3 sequences, roughly a quarter being singletons. This clonotype was obtained from a human donor in good health (CMV status not recorded). Some clones in this sample may be carry-over from other donors' samples. Material for sequencing was PBMCs, sequenced either directly or after in vitro stimulation (not recorded which). The chain links TRBV9 to TRBJ1-2, with TRBD1 as a possible D gene (6 bases). CDR3 in amino acids: CASSLYDRLSNYGYTF. The CDR3 coding sequence is TGTGCCAGCAGCTTATACGACAGGCTATCTAACTATGGCTACACCTTC. The variable domain in full, completed from reference TRBV9 and TRBJ1-2, reads DSGVTQTPKHLITATGQRVTLRCSPRSGDLSVYWYQQSLDQGLQFLIQYYNGEERAKGNILERFSAQQFPDLHSELNLSSLELGDSALYFCASSLYDRLSNYGYTFGSGTRLTVV.